This T cell receptor (beta chain) originates from a study of technical replicates of blood from a handful of donors. This table comes from immunoSEQ multiplex PCR, and its TCRdb copy is limited to in-frame clones, with some not included. The table lists about 83,000 clones, about 92% of them singletons, with about 0.26% in the top ten. Trimming took 3 bases from V and 7 from J; bases not matched to a gene: 8. This CDR3 region has 15 residues. CDR1 and CDR2 from the germline V gene are MGHDK and SYGVNS. The chain uses TRBV25-1 and TRBJ1-4, with 7 bases matching TRBD1. This sequence was found in a human donor in good health. Sequenced input: T cells isolated from PBMCs. DNA of the CDR3: TGTGCCAGCAGTGACCCGACAGGGACTGGTGAAAAACTGTTTTTT. Amino acids: CASSDPTGTGEKLFF.